These 17 T cell receptor beta chains were all obtained from the same sample, sequenced in a study of blood T cell repertoires in COVID-19. Data came from immunoSEQ multiplex PCR; TCRdb stores just in-frame clones and leaves some out. The repertoire holds about 24,000 clones, with roughly nine tenths as singletons. Sequences were obtained from peripheral blood. Receptors were obtained from a man aged 65-85 years with COVID-19, enrolled during active disease.

The chain is built from TRBV11-2 and TRBJ1-2; D not resolved. This CDR3 has 15 amino acids. The germline V gene has CDR1 SGHAT and CDR2 FQNNGV. V was cut by 1 base and J by 4 bases, with 13 bases left in between. The CDR3 here is CASSLGERRAYGYTF. CDR3 nucleotides: TGTGCCAGCAGCTTAGGGGAGAGGAGGGCCTATGGCTACACCTTC. Full variable domain (missing parts from reference TRBV11-2 and TRBJ1-2): EAGVAQSPRYKIIEKRQSVAFWCNPISGHATLYWYQQILGQGPKLLIQFQNNGVVDDSQLPKDRFSAERLKGVDSTLKIQPAKLEDSAVYLCASSLGERRAYGYTFGSGTRLTVV.

This clone was found once. This chain uses TRBV7-9 with TRBJ1-2; TRBD1 is a possible D gene (6 bases). Trimming left V 1 base short and J 7 bases short, with 25 bases between. This CDR3 contains 18 residues. The germline V gene encodes CDR1 SEHNR and CDR2 FQNEAQ (reference sequence). CDR3 residues: CASSLERGQSPPSVGYTF. For the CDR3, the DNA is TGTGCCAGCAGCTTAGAGCGAGGACAGAGCCCCCCCTCGGTTGGCTACACCTTC. Looking up the rest from reference TRBV7-9 and TRBJ1-2 gives the full variable domain: DTGVSQNPRHKITKRGQNVTFRCDPISEHNRLYWYRQTLGQGPEFLTYFQNEAQLEKSRLLSDRFSAERPKGSFSTLEIQRTEQGDSAMYLCASSLERGQSPPSVGYTFGSGTRLTVV.

This CDR3 is CAWSVRLAGVNEQFF. CDR3 in DNA: TGTGCCTGGAGTGTTAGACTAGCGGGAGTCAATGAGCAGTTCTTC. The V call is TRBV30, the J call TRBJ2-1, with 12 bases fitting TRBD2. The length of the CDR3 is 15 residues. The germline V gene has CDR1 GTSNPN and CDR2 SVGIG (reference sequence). The J segment lost 6 bases and the V segment lost 0 bases, leaving 3 bases of the junction unmatched.

The chain recombines TRBV19 with TRBJ1-2, with D uncertain. Germline V gene lookup returns CDR1 LNHDA and CDR2 SQIVND (reference sequence). CDR3 length: 15 residues. V lost 3 bases to trimming and J lost 4 bases, with 15 bases between them. The CDR3 here is CASSISAGASYGYTF. The CDR3 bases are TGTGCCAGTAGTATCTCGGCAGGTGCCTCCTATGGCTACACCTTC.

This clone was detected once. Sequence at one end of the junction differs from germline and may be a read error. The chain is built from TRBV10-2 and TRBJ2-7; tentatively, D is TRBD1 (5 bases). CDR1 and CDR2 from the germline V gene are WSHSY and SAAADI. The CDR3 consists of 18 residues. DNA for the CDR3: TGCGCCAGCAGTGAGTCGCTAGACAGACGTCTTTTTAGGGTCCTTGGGAACTTC. It is translated as CASSESLDRRLFRVLGNF.

CDR3 in DNA: TGCGCCAGCAGCATCCGGGACTCCCGCTACGAGCAGTACTTC. This gives the protein CASSIRDSRYEQYF. The genes are TRBV5-1 and TRBJ2-7; possibly TRBD2 for D (6 bases). CDR1 is SGHRS and CDR2 is YFSETQ in the germline V gene. Trimming stripped 4 bases from V and 3 bases from J, with 14 bases between. This CDR3 contains 14 residues.

The chain is built from TRBV6-6 and TRBJ1-1, with 7 bases aligning to TRBD1. With V trimmed by 5 bases and J by 1 base, 7 bases remained unmatched. Germline loops: CDR1 MNHNY, CDR2 SVGAGI (reference sequence). The CDR3 has 15 amino acids. The CDR3 loop is CASSLLGQPNTEAFF. Here the CDR3 DNA reads TGTGCCAGCAGTCTGCTGGGACAGCCGAACACTGAAGCTTTCTTT.

The chain carries TRBV6-5 and TRBJ2-1; 12 nucleotides align to TRBD2. Germline loops: CDR1 MNHEY, CDR2 SVGAGI. Germline trimming cut 0 bases from V and 11 bases from J; bases unmatched to any gene: 8. CDR3 length: 16 residues. The CDR3 spells CASSYSGLAGPYQQFF. The CDR3 region has the DNA TGTGCCAGCAGTTACTCAGGACTAGCGGGACCCTATCAGCAGTTCTTC.

The chain carries TRBV5-4 and TRBJ2-7; D might be TRBD1 (6 bases). CDR1 and CDR2 (germline): SGHNT, YYREEE (reference sequence). The V end lost 4 bases, the J end lost 0 bases, and 23 bases lay between the germline ends. This CDR3 spans 18 amino acids. CDR3 coding DNA: TGTGCCAGCAGCACACGCCCCGGGTGGGGGCAGAGCTCCTACGAGCAGTACTTC. Protein sequence: CASSTRPGWGQSSYEQYF.

The chain links TRBV7-2 to TRBJ2-7; D not certain. The CDR3 runs 14 residues. Germline CDR1 SGHTA, CDR2 FQGNSA. The V end lost 3 bases, the J end lost 4 bases, and 13 bases lay between the germline ends. In DNA form, the CDR3 reads TGTGCCAGCAGCTTTTCCGTTCCCCTTTACGAGCAGTACTTC. Translating gives CASSFSVPLYEQYF.

This rearrangement joins TRBV7-9 to TRBJ2-2; D gene ambiguous. Germline lookup yields CDR1 SEHNR and CDR2 FQNEAQ (reference sequence). V lost 6 bases and J lost 6, with 20 bases in between. The CDR3 has 16 amino acids. The CDR3 protein is CASRDLSYQVPGELFF. CDR3 DNA: TGTGCCAGCAGAGACCTTTCTTATCAGGTCCCCGGGGAGCTGTTTTTT.

This clone has only one observation. V is TRBV5-5 and J is TRBJ1-3; the D is unclear. CDR3 length equals 16 residues. Germline V CDR1 and CDR2: SGHKS, YYEKEE (reference sequence). V lost 1 base, J lost 0 bases, and 11 bases lay in between. As DNA, the CDR3 is TGTGCCAGCAGCTTGATAGTGGGGAGCTCTGGAAACACCATATATTTT. This encodes CASSLIVGSSGNTIYF.

By proportion, this clone is medium-sized. J is TRBJ2-7 and V is TRBV10-3; D possibly corresponds to TRBD2 (6 bases). V was clipped by 11 bases and J by 0 bases, with 14 bases between them. Germline V lookup: CDR1 ENHRY, CDR2 SYGVKD. The CDR3 covers 13 residues. This CDR3 reads CAAGIAFSYEQYF. CDR3 DNA sequence: TGTGCCGCGGGGATAGCGTTCTCCTACGAGCAGTACTTC.

This chain uses TRBV18 with TRBJ2-5, with 7 bases that match TRBD1. The CDR3 has 14 residues. Germline V CDR1 and CDR2: KGHSH, LQKENI. V lost 4 bases to trimming and J lost 1 base; unmatched junction nucleotides: 3. The CDR3 reads CASSRAGGQETQYF. CDR3 in DNA: TGTGCCAGCTCACGGGCAGGGGGCCAAGAGACCCAGTACTTC.

J is TRBJ2-7 and V is TRBV18, with 8 bases identical to TRBD1. V trimming: 3 bases; J trimming: 1 base; junction bases outside the gene matches: 2. Per germline, CDR1 KGHSH and CDR2 LQKENI. CDR3 length: 14 residues. For the CDR3, the DNA is TGTGCCAGCTCACCGGACAGGGTATCCTACGAGCAGTACTTC. Its translation: CASSPDRVSYEQYF.

The chain carries TRBV7-9 and TRBJ2-1, with D tentatively TRBD2 (6 bases). The CDR3 loop spans 16 amino acids. Per germline, CDR1 SEHNR and CDR2 FQNEAQ (reference sequence). The V and J ends lost 4 bases and 6 bases respectively, with 19 bases between them. The CDR3 nucleotides are TGTGCCAGCAGCTCCCCGCGGGCGGGAAGACTCAATGAGCAGTTCTTC. Protein product: CASSSPRAGRLNEQFF.

The rearrangement joins TRBV6-6 to TRBJ1-4, with 9 bases fitting TRBD1. CDR3 length equals 15 residues. V lost 6 bases to trimming and J lost 5 bases; unmatched junction nucleotides: 7. The germline V gene encodes CDR1 MNHNY and CDR2 SVGAGI (reference sequence). CDR3 in amino acids: CASRDQQGANEKLFF. The CDR3 region has the DNA TGTGCCAGCAGAGACCAACAGGGGGCGAATGAAAAACTGTTTTTT.